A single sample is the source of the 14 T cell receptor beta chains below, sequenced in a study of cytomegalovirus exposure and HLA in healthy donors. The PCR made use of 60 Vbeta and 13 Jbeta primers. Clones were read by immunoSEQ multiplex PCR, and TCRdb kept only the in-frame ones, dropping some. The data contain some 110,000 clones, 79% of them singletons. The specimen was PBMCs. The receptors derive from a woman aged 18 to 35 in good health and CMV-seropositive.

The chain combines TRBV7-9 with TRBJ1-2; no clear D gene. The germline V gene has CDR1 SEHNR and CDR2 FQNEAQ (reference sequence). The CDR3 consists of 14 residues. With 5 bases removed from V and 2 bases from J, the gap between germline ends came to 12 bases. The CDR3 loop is CASSPPRFNYGYTF. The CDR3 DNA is TGTGCCAGCAGCCCCCCTCGGTTCAACTATGGCTACACCTTC.

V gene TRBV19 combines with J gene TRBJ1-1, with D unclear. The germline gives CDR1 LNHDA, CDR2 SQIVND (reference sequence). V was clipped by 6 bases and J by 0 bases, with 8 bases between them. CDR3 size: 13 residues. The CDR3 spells CASRRSMNTEAFF. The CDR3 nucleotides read TGTGCCAGTAGACGGAGCATGAACACTGAAGCTTTCTTT. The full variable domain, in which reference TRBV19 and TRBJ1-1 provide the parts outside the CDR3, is DGGITQSPKYLFRKEGQNVTLSCEQNLNHDAMYWYRQDPGQGLRLIYYSQIVNDFQKGDIAEGYSVSREKKESFPLTVTSAQKNPTAFYLCASRRSMNTEAFFGQGTRLTVV.

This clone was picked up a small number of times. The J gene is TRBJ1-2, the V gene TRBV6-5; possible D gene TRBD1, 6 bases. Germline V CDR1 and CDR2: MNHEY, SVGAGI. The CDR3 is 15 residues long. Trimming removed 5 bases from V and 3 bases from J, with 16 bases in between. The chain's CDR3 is CASSAGGALDYGYTF. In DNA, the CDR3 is TGTGCCAGCAGTGCCGGGGGGGCTCTTGACTATGGCTACACCTTC.

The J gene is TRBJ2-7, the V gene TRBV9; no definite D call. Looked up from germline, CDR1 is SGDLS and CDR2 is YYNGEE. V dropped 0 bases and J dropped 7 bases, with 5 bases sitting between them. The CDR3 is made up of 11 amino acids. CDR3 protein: CASSVGAEQYF. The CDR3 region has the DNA TGTGCCAGCAGCGTAGGGGCGGAGCAGTACTTC.

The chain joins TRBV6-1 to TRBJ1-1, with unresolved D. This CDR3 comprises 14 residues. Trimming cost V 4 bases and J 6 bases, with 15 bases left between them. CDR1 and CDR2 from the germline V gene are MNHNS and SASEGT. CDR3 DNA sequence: TGTGCCAGCAGTGTAGCCAATAGGGAGGCTGAAGCTTTCTTT. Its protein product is CASSVANREAEAFF.

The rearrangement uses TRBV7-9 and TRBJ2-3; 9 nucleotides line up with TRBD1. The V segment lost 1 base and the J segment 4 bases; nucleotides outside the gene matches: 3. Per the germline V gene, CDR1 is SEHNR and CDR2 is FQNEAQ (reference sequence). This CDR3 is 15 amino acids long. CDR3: CASSLDRGQADTQYF. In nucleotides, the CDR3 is TGTGCCAGCAGCTTAGACAGGGGGCAAGCAGATACGCAGTATTTT.

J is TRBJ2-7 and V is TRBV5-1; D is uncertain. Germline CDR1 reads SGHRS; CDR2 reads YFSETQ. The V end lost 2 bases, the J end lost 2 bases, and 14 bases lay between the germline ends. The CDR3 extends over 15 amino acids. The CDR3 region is CASSLRRSGTYEQYF. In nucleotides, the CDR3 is TGCGCCAGCAGCTTAAGGCGTTCAGGCACCTACGAGCAGTACTTC.

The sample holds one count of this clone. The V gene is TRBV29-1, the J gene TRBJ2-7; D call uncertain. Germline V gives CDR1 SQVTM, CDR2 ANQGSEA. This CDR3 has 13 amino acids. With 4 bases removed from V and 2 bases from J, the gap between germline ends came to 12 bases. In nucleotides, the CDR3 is TGCAGCGTTGTTAGAGCGTCCACCTACGAGCAGTACTTC. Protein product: CSVVRASTYEQYF.

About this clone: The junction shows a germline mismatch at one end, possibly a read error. CDR3 protein: CASTIDGGSSGRPLDTQYF. The CDR3 DNA is TGTGCCAGTACTATAGATGGGGGCTCTAGCGGGAGGCCCCTAGATACGCAGTATTTT. The chain has TRBV19 and TRBJ2-3; 11 positions match TRBD2. Germline CDR1 LNHDA, CDR2 SQIVND (reference sequence). There are 19 residues in the CDR3. Together with reference TRBV19 and TRBJ2-3, the CDR3 gives the full variable domain: DGGITQSPKYLFRKEGQNVTLSCEQNLNHDAMYWYRQDPGQGLRLIYYSQIVNDFQKGDIAEGYSVSREKKESFPLTVTSAQKNPTAFYLCASTIDGGSSGRPLDTQYFGPGTRLTVL.

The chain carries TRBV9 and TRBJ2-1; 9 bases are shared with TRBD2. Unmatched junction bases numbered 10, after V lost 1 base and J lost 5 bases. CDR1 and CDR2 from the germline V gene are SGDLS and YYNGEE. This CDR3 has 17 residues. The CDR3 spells CASSVSGGRALDNEQFF. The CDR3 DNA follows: TGTGCCAGCAGCGTATCTGGCGGGAGGGCCTTGGACAATGAGCAGTTCTTC.

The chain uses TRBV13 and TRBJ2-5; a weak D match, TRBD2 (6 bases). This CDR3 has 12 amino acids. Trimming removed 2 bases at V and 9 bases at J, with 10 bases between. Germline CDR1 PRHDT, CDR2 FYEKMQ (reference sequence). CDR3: CASSLFREAQYF. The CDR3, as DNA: TGTGCCAGCAGCTTATTCAGGGAGGCCCAGTACTTC.

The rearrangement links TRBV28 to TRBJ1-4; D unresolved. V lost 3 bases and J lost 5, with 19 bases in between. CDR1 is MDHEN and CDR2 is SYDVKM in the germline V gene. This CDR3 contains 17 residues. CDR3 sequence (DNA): TGTGCCAGCAGTTTCTTTCAGAGCTCAACTACAAATGAAAAACTGTTTTTT. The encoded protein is CASSFFQSSTTNEKLFF.

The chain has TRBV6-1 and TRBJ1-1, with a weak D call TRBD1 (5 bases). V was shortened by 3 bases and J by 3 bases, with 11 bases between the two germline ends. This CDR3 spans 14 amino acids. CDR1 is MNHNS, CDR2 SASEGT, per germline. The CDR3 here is CASSELGADTEAFF. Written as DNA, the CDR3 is TGTGCCAGCAGTGAGCTAGGGGCGGACACTGAAGCTTTCTTT.

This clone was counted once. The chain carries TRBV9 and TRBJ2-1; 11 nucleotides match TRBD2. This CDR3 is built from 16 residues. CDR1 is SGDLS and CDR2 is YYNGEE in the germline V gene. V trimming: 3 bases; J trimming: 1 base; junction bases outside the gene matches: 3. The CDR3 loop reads CASSGTSGRSYNEQFF. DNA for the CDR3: TGTGCCAGCAGCGGTACTAGCGGGAGATCCTACAATGAGCAGTTCTTC.